This T cell receptor (beta chain) stems from a study of blood T cell repertoires in COVID-19. Background on the study: Acute and convalescent COVID-19 samples came from the United States, Italy and Spain. Sample material is recorded as cDNA or gDNA derived from T cells, B-cell-depleted T cells, or PBMCs.

CDR1 is SGHRS and CDR2 is YFSETQ in the germline V gene. The CDR3 runs 13 residues. V lost 5 bases and J 2 bases, leaving 10 bases between the germline ends. In the original analysis: Researchers report that nucleated cell counts were estimated from reference gene primer amplification. TCRdb's table, derived via immunoSEQ multiplex PCR, lists solely in-frame clones and lacks some. For V, J and clone size, that table is used; D and trimming come from the DNA. Of about 200,000 clones listed, 84% are singletons. The count of this clone is one. Seattle enrolled patients during active infection and tracked them longitudinally.

The specimen sequenced was peripheral blood. This TCR derives from a woman aged 80 or over with COVID-19, enrolled during active disease. This chain connects TRBV5-1 to TRBJ1-1, with a possible D match to TRBD1 (5 bases). CDR3 DNA: TGCGCCAGCAGGCGGGACTTAAACACTGAAGCTTTCTTT. Translated: CASRRDLNTEAFF. Looking up the rest from reference TRBV5-1 and TRBJ1-1 gives the full variable domain: KAGVTQTPRYLIKTRGQQVTLSCSPISGHRSVSWYQQTPGQGLQFLFEYFSETQRNKGNFPGRFSGRQFSNSRSEMNVSTLELGDSALYLCASRRDLNTEAFFGQGTRLTVV.